This TCR beta chain was documented in a study of T cells in Graves' hyperthyroidism and ophthalmopathy. There were TCR beta CDR3 regions amplified from RNA transcripts. The study used the HTBI primer set for a first-round RT-PCR of the TCR CDR3. TCRdb reprocessed the multiplex PCR reads with MiXCR, giving one entry per CDR3 protein. The sample holds 250,000 to 350,000 distinct CDR3 sequences; roughly 15% are singletons and the top ten take roughly 33%. Germline-derived CDR1 and CDR2 are SGHNT and YENEEA. The CDR3 spans 16 residues. V lost 1 base to trimming and J lost 0 bases; unmatched junction nucleotides: 6. This clonotype was counted a few times. Its antigen is as yet unknown. Overall study results and limits: Most thyroid-expanded clonotypes above 0.001 were also found in blood.

This TCR was sampled from a man aged 25-45 years with Graves' hyperthyroidism. The gene calls are TRBV11-3 and TRBJ2-7; 7 bases are a match to TRBD1. Sequenced: blood. CDR3 amino acids: CASSLGGGTVSYEQYF. The CDR3 DNA reads TGTGCCAGCAGCTTAGGGGGTGGGACAGTCTCCTACGAGCAGTACTTC.